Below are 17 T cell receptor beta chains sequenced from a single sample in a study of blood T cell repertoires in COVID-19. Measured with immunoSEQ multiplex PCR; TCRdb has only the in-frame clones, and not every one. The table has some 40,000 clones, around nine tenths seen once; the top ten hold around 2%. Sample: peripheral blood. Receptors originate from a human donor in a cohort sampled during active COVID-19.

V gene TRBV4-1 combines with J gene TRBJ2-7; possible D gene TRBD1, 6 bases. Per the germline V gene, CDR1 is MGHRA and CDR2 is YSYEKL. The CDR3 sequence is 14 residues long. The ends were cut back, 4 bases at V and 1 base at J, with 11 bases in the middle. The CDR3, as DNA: TGCGCCAGCAGCCGAAGACAGGAATCCTACGAGCAGTACTTC. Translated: CASSRRQESYEQYF.

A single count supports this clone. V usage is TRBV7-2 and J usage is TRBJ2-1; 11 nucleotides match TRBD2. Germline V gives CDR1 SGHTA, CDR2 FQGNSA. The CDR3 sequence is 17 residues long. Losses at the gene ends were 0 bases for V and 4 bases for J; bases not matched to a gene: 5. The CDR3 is CASSLALGTSGYNEQFF. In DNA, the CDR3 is TGTGCCAGCAGCTTAGCCCTCGGGACTAGCGGATACAATGAGCAGTTCTTC.

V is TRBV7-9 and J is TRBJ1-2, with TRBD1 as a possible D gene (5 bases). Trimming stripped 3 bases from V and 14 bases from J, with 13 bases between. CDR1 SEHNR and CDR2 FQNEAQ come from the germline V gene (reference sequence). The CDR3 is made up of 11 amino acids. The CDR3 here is CASSFPGLPTF. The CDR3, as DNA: TGTGCCAGCAGCTTCCCGGGACTCCCGACCTTC.

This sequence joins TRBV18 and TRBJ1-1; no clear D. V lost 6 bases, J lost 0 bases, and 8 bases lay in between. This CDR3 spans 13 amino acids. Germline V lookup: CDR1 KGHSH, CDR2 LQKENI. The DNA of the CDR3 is TGTGCCAGCTCGACGGGGATGAACACTGAAGCTTTCTTT. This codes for CASSTGMNTEAFF.

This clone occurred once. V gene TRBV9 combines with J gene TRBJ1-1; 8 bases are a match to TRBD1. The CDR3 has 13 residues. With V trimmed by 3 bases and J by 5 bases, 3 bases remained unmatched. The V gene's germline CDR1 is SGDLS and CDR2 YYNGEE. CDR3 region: CASSGTGGTEAFF. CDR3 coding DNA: TGTGCCAGCAGCGGAACAGGGGGTACTGAAGCTTTCTTT.

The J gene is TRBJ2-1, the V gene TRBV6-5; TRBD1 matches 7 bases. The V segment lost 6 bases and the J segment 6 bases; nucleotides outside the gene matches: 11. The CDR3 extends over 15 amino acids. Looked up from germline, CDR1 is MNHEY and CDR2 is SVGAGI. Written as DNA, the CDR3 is TGTGCCAGCAGCTCCCTAGGGGGCAGGAGCAATGAGCAGTTCTTC. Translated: CASSSLGGRSNEQFF.

The CDR3 is CASSQDRGKYEQYF. CDR3 nucleotide sequence: TGTGCCAGCAGTCAGGACAGGGGTAAATACGAGCAGTACTTC. The chain uses TRBV7-9 and TRBJ2-7; 9 nucleotides align to TRBD1. CDR3 length: 14 residues. Germline CDR1 SEHNR, CDR2 FQNEAQ (reference sequence). With V trimmed by 6 bases and J by 4 bases, 7 bases remained unmatched.

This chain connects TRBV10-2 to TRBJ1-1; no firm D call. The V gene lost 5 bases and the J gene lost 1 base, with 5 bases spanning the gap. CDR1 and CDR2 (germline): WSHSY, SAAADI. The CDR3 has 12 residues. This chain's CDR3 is CASSYSNTEAFF. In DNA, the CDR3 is TGCGCCAGCAGTTACTCGAACACTGAAGCTTTCTTT.

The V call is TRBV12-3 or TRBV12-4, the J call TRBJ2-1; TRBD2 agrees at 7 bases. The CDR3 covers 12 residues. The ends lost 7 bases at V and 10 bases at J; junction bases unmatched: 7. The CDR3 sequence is CASTLRGGEQFF. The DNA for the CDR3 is TGTGCCAGCACCCTTCGGGGAGGGGAGCAGTTCTTC.

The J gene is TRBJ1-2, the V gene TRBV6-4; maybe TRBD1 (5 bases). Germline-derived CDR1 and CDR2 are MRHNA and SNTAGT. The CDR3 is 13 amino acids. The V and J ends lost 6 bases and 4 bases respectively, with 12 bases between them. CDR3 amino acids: CASSHDRGYGYTF. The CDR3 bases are TGTGCCAGCAGCCACGACAGAGGCTATGGCTACACCTTC.

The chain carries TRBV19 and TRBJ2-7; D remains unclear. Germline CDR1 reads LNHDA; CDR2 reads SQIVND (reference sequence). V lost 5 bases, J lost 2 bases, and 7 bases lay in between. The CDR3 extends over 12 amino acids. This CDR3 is CASSGSTYEQYF. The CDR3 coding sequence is TGTGCCAGTAGTGGCTCGACCTACGAGCAGTACTTC.

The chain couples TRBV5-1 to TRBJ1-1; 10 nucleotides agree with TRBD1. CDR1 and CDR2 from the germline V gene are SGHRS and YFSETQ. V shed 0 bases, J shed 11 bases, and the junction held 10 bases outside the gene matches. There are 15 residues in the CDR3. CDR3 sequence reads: CASSLVVTGGGEAFF. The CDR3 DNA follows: TGCGCCAGCAGCTTGGTTGTGACAGGGGGCGGGGAGGCTTTCTTT. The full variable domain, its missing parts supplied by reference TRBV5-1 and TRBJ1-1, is KAGVTQTPRYLIKTRGQQVTLSCSPISGHRSVSWYQQTPGQGLQFLFEYFSETQRNKGNFPGRFSGRQFSNSRSEMNVSTLELGDSALYLCASSLVVTGGGEAFFGQGTRLTVV.

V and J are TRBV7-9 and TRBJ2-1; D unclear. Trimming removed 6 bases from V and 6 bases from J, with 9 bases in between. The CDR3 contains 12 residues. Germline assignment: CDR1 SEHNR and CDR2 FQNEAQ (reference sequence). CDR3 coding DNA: TGTGCCAGCAGGCCCGCGCGCAATGAGCAGTTCTTC. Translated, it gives CASRPARNEQFF. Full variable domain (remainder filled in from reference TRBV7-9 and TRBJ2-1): DTGVSQNPRHKITKRGQNVTFRCDPISEHNRLYWYRQTLGQGPEFLTYFQNEAQLEKSRLLSDRFSAERPKGSFSTLEIQRTEQGDSAMYLCASRPARNEQFFGPGTRLTVL.

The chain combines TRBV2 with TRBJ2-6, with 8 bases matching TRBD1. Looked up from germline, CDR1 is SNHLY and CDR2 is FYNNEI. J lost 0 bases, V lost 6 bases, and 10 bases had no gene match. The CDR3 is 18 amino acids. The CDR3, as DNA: TGTGCCAGCAGGGGACAGGCTCCCTCTCTCTCTGGGGCCAACGTCCTGACTTTC. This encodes CASRGQAPSLSGANVLTF.

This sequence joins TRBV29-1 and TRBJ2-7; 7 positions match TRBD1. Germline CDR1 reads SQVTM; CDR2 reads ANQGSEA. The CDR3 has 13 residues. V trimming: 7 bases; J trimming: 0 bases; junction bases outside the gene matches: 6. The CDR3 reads CSAWDSSSYEQYF. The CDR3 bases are TGCAGCGCCTGGGACAGTAGCTCCTACGAGCAGTACTTC.

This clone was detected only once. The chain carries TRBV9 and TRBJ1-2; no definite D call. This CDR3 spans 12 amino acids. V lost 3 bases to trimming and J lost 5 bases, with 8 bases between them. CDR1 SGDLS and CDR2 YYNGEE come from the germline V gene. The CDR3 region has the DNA TGTGCCAGCAGCGACGAGTCTTATGGCTACACCTTC. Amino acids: CASSDESYGYTF.

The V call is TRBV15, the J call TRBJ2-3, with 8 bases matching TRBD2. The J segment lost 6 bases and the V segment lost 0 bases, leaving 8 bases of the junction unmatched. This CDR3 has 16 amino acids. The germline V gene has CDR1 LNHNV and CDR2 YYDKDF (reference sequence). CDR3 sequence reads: CATSRDAGSGGDTQYF. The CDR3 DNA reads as TGTGCCACCAGCAGAGATGCGGGAAGCGGGGGTGATACGCAGTATTTT.